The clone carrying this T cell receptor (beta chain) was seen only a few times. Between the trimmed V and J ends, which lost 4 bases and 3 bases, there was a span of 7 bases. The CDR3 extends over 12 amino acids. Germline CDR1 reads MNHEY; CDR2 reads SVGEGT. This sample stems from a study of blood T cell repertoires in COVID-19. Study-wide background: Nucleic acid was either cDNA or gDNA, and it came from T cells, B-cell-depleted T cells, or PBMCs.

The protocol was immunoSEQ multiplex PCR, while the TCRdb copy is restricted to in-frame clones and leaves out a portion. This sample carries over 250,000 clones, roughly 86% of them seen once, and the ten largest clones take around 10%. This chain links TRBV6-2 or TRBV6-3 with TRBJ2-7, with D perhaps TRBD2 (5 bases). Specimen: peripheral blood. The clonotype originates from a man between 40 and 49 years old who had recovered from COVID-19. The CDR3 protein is CASSWTVYEQYF. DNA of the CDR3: TGTGCCAGCAGTTGGACTGTCTACGAGCAGTACTTC.